The 24 T cell receptor beta chains below were found in one sample sequenced in a study of identical twins. One entry per CDR3 protein, called by TCRdb with MiXCR from the 5' RACE reads. This table has about 730,000 distinct CDR3 sequences, approximately 22% appearing once. The sample was also linked to a second study, of T cells expressing NK-cell markers.

Sequenced input: PBMCs. All receptors come from a woman aged 18-29 years in good health.

The chain is built from TRBV15 and TRBJ2-4; D remains unclear. The V end was cut by 0 bases, the J end by 0 bases, with 9 bases between. The CDR3 has 16 amino acids. The germline V gene has CDR1 LNHNV and CDR2 YYDKDF (reference sequence). The CDR3 here is CATSREPYLAKNIQYF. The CDR3 DNA is TGTGCCACCAGCAGAGAACCGTATCTAGCCAAAAACATTCAGTACTTC.

This clonotype occurred a few times. The genes are TRBV12-3 or TRBV12-4 and TRBJ1-1, with D hard to call. Deletions cut 7 bases from V and 0 bases from J, with 9 bases between. There are 13 residues in the CDR3. This CDR3 reads CASNILMNTEAFF. The CDR3 nucleotides are TGTGCCAGCAATATTTTAATGAACACTGAAGCTTTCTTT.

This clonotype occurred a few times. V usage is TRBV19 and J usage is TRBJ2-7, with TRBD2 as a possible D gene (6 bases). Deletions cut 1 base from V and 0 bases from J, with 7 bases between. The germline gives CDR1 LNHDA, CDR2 SQIVND (reference sequence). There are 14 residues in the CDR3. The CDR3 DNA reads TGTGCCAGTAGTATAGTCGGGAGCTCCTACGAGCAGTACTTC. Translation gives CASSIVGSSYEQYF. The whole variable domain, filled in from reference TRBV19 and TRBJ2-7, reads DGGITQSPKYLFRKEGQNVTLSCEQNLNHDAMYWYRQDPGQGLRLIYYSQIVNDFQKGDIAEGYSVSREKKESFPLTVTSAQKNPTAFYLCASSIVGSSYEQYFGPGTRLTVT.

The chain links TRBV6-2 or TRBV6-3 to TRBJ2-4, with D maybe TRBD2 (6 bases). The CDR3 loop spans 13 amino acids. Germline CDR1 and CDR2: MNHEY and SVGEGT. Between the trimmed V and J ends, which lost 8 bases and 4 bases, there was a span of 12 bases. CDR3 sequence reads: CASGGTPKNIQYF. CDR3 DNA: TGTGCCAGCGGGGGGACTCCTAAAAACATTCAGTACTTC.

V usage is TRBV20-1 and J usage is TRBJ1-6; 9 nucleotides agree with TRBD1. CDR1 is DFQATT, CDR2 SNEGSKA, per germline (reference sequence). This CDR3 comprises 14 residues. Trimming removed 3 bases from V and 10 bases from J; junction bases left unmatched: 7. The CDR3 region is CSARLQGAGSPLHF. The CDR3 DNA sequence: TGCAGTGCTAGGCTACAGGGGGCAGGGTCACCCCTCCACTTT.

This rearrangement joins TRBV15 to TRBJ1-3; D uncertain. Trimming removed 6 bases at V and 4 bases at J, with 13 bases between. The CDR3 consists of 14 residues. Germline CDR1 reads LNHNV; CDR2 reads YYDKDF (reference sequence). In nucleotides, the CDR3 is TGTGCCACCAGGGGCGGGATAGGCGGAAACACCATATATTTT. The encoded protein is CATRGGIGGNTIYF.

This clonotype was recorded a few times. The rearrangement uses TRBV7-2 and TRBJ2-1; D is ambiguous. The CDR3 length is 13 residues. The ends were cut back, 3 bases at V and 8 bases at J, with 11 bases in the middle. Germline lookup yields CDR1 SGHTA and CDR2 FQGNSA. The CDR3: CASSFQPGDEQFF. The DNA of the CDR3 is TGTGCCAGCAGCTTTCAGCCCGGCGATGAGCAGTTCTTC.

This clonotype was counted a single time. V gene TRBV6-2 or TRBV6-3 combines with J gene TRBJ2-7, with unresolved D. From germline, CDR1 is MNHEY and CDR2 SVGEGT. V dropped 4 bases and J dropped 2 bases, with 9 bases sitting between them. This CDR3 is 13 amino acids long. The DNA for the CDR3 is TGTGCCAGCAGTTCGGACCTCACCTACGAGCAGTACTTC. Residues: CASSSDLTYEQYF.

This clonotype came up a few times. The rearrangement links TRBV3-1 to TRBJ2-1, with TRBD2 identical over 9 bases. This CDR3 is built from 15 residues. CDR1 and CDR2 from the germline V gene are LGHDT and YNNKEL (reference sequence). The V segment lost 4 bases and the J segment 15 bases; nucleotides outside the gene matches: 16. The CDR3: CASSRDSGGGVFPFF. DNA of the CDR3: TGTGCCAGCAGCCGAGATTCGGGCGGGGGGGTGTTTCCGTTCTTC.

V gene TRBV20-1 combines with J gene TRBJ2-1; D ambiguous. Trimming cost V 6 bases and J 7 bases, with 19 bases left between them. Germline V gene sequence: CDR1 DFQATT, CDR2 SNEGSKA (reference sequence). The CDR3 has 14 residues. The CDR3 DNA is TGCAGTGCCGGAAGTAGCCGATACAATAATGAGCAGTTCTTC. This sequence encodes CSAGSSRYNNEQFF.

This clonotype was detected ten times or more. The chain employs TRBV20-1 and TRBJ2-1; 8 bases are shared with TRBD2. The CDR3 runs to 16 residues. V lost 6 bases and J lost 9; bases outside the gene matches: 19. Germline loops: CDR1 DFQATT, CDR2 SNEGSKA (reference sequence). Here the CDR3 DNA reads TGCAGTGCCCCGAAGGGTGGGAGCGGGAGAAGCCCTGAGCAGTTCTTC. As protein: CSAPKGGSGRSPEQFF.

The V and J genes are TRBV5-4 and TRBJ2-5; D call uncertain. There are 13 residues in the CDR3. Trimming stripped 4 bases from V and 4 bases from J, with 11 bases between. CDR1 and CDR2 (germline): SGHNT, YYREEE (reference sequence). For the CDR3, the DNA is TGTGCCAGCAGCCTCAACACTCGAGAGACCCAGTACTTC. The encoded protein is CASSLNTRETQYF.

The chain employs TRBV12-3 or TRBV12-4 and TRBJ2-5; the match to TRBD1 covers 7 bases. V shed 7 bases and J 5 bases; nucleotides not matched to a gene: 10. The CDR3 length is 14 residues. CDR3 amino acids: CASTPTGFGETQYF. The CDR3 nucleotides read TGTGCCAGCACCCCGACAGGGTTTGGGGAGACCCAGTACTTC.

This clonotype was seen only a few times. The CDR3: CAISDGGDHGYTF. DNA of the CDR3: TGTGCCATCAGTGACGGGGGGGACCATGGCTACACCTTC. The V gene is TRBV10-3, the J gene TRBJ1-2; D may be TRBD1 (5 bases). The CDR3 runs 13 residues. In germline, CDR1 is ENHRY, CDR2 SYGVKD. Trimming removed 3 bases from V and 6 bases from J, with 11 bases in between.

The chain combines TRBV5-1 with TRBJ2-7; D is unresolved. V lost 0 bases to trimming and J lost 0 bases, with 10 bases between them. This CDR3 is 15 amino acids long. In germline, CDR1 is SGHRS, CDR2 YFSETQ. CDR3 nucleotides: TGCGCCAGCAGCTTGGTACCAGATCCCTCCTACGAGCAGTACTTC. Translated: CASSLVPDPSYEQYF.

The chain is built from TRBV20-1 and TRBJ2-5, with TRBD2 matching 7 bases. The CDR3 is made up of 13 amino acids. J was trimmed by 3 bases and V by 5 bases; bases with no gene match: 6. CDR1 and CDR2 (germline): DFQATT, SNEGSKA (reference sequence). The CDR3, as DNA: TGCAGTGCTCCTAAGCGGGGTGAAGAGACCCAGTACTTC. Its protein product is CSAPKRGEETQYF.

J is TRBJ2-3 and V is TRBV5-1, with D maybe TRBD1 (6 bases). V gave up 2 bases and J gave up 10 bases, with 11 bases separating them. The CDR3 contains 12 residues. Germline V gene data show CDR1 as SGHRS and CDR2 as YFSETQ. CDR3: CASSFTGSAQYF. As DNA, the CDR3 is TGCGCCAGCAGCTTTACAGGGAGCGCGCAGTATTTT.

This clonotype was observed a handful of times. V gene TRBV20-1 combines with J gene TRBJ2-2; 10 nucleotides align to TRBD2. The J segment lost 5 bases and the V segment lost 0 bases, leaving 6 bases of the junction unmatched. This CDR3 region has 16 residues. From germline, CDR1 is DFQATT and CDR2 SNEGSKA (reference sequence). CDR3 coding DNA: TGCAGTGCTAGAGATCGGCTAGCGGGAGAGACCGGGGAGCTGTTTTTT. It translates to CSARDRLAGETGELFF.

V and J are TRBV20-1 and TRBJ2-5, with 7 bases that match TRBD2. The V and J ends lost 4 bases and 0 bases, in that order; junction bases with no gene match: 8. This CDR3 contains 15 residues. The germline V gene has CDR1 DFQATT and CDR2 SNEGSKA (reference sequence). CDR3 loop: CSATRTSGNQETQYF. Here the CDR3 DNA reads TGCAGTGCTACTAGGACGAGCGGGAACCAAGAGACCCAGTACTTC.

The sample holds a few counts of this clonotype. The V and J genes are TRBV7-2 and TRBJ2-5; 7 bases are shared with TRBD2. This CDR3 contains 15 residues. The trim removed 1 base at V and 1 base at J, leaving 3 bases unmatched. In germline, CDR1 is SGHTA, CDR2 FQGNSA. Here the CDR3 reads CASSLDGGFQETQYF. For the CDR3, the DNA is TGTGCCAGCAGCTTAGACGGGGGGTTCCAAGAGACCCAGTACTTC. Full variable domain (rest looked up from reference TRBV7-2 and TRBJ2-5): GAGVSQSPSNKVTEKGKDVELRCDPISGHTALYWYRQSLGQGLEFLIYFQGNSAPDKSGLPSDRFSAERTGGSVSTLTIQRTQQEDSAVYLCASSLDGGFQETQYFGPGTRLLVL.

The chain links TRBV5-1 to TRBJ2-1; no clear D. Trimming took off 0 bases at V and 5 bases at J, with 12 bases between the two ends. The germline CDR1 and CDR2 sequences are SGHRS and YFSETQ. This CDR3 is 15 amino acids long. CDR3 protein: CASSLGRLVHNEQFF. CDR3 nucleotide sequence: TGCGCCAGCAGCTTGGGGCGACTGGTCCACAATGAGCAGTTCTTC.

This chain connects TRBV6-1 to TRBJ1-4, with 8 bases fitting TRBD1. The CDR3 spans 15 residues. Germline V CDR1 and CDR2: MNHNS, SASEGT. The J segment lost 10 bases and the V segment lost 7 bases, leaving 14 bases of the junction unmatched. The CDR3 region has the DNA TGTGCCAGCAAATTAGGACAGGGAGGCGTCGGAAAACTGTTTTTT. This translates into CASKLGQGGVGKLFF.

This clonotype was picked up many times. The chain uses TRBV6-2 or TRBV6-3 and TRBJ2-7, with TRBD2 as a possible D gene (5 bases). The CDR3 spans 14 residues. In germline, CDR1 is MNHEY, CDR2 SVGEGT. Trimming removed 3 bases at V and 5 bases at J, with 14 bases between. CDR3 DNA sequence: TGTGCCAGCAGTTATCGGGGTCTCGGGGACGAGCAGTACTTC. It encodes CASSYRGLGDEQYF.

The genes are TRBV5-6 and TRBJ1-6; possible D gene TRBD1, 6 bases. Trimming took off 2 bases at V and 10 bases at J, with 13 bases between the two ends. This CDR3 contains 14 residues. The V gene's germline CDR1 is SGHDT and CDR2 YYEEEE. In DNA, the CDR3 is TGTGCCAGCAGCTTCAACAGGGATGAATCACCCCTCCACTTT. Translated, it gives CASSFNRDESPLHF.